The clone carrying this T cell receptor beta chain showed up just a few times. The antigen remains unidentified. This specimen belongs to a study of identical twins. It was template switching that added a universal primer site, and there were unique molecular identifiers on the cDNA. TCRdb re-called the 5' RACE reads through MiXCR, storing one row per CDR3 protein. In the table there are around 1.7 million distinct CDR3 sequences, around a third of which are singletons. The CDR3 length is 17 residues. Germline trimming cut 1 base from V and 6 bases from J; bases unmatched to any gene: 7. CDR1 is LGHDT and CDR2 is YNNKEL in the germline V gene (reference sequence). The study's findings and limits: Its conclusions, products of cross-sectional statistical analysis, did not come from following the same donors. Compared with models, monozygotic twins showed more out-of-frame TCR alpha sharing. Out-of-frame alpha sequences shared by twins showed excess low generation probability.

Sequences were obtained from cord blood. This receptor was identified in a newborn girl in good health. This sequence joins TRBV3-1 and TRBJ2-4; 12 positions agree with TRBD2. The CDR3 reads CASSQVLAGGRGNIQYF. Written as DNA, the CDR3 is TGTGCCAGCAGCCAAGTGCTAGCGGGGGGGCGTGGAAACATTCAGTACTTC. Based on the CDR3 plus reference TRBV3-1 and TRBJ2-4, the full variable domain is DTAVSQTPKYLVTQMGNDKSIKCEQNLGHDTMYWYKQDSKKFLKIMFSYNNKELIINETVPNRFSPKSPDKAHLNLHINSLELGDSAVYFCASSQVLAGGRGNIQYFGAGTRLSVL.